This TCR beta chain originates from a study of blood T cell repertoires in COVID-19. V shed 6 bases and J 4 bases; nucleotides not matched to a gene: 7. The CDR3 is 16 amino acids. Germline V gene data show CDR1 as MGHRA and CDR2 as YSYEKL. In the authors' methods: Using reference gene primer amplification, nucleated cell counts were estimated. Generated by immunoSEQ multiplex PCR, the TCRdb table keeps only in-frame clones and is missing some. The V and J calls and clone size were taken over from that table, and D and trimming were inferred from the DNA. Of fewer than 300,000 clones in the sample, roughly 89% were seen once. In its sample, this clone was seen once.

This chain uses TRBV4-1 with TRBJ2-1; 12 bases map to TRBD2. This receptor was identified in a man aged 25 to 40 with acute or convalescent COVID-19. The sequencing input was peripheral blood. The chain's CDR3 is CASRTLGLAGYNEQFF. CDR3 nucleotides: TGCGCCAGCAGAACGTTAGGACTAGCGGGATACAATGAGCAGTTCTTC.